Following are 13 T cell receptor beta chains from one sample sequenced in a study of CD8 T cells in ankylosing spondylitis. One entry per CDR3 protein results from TCRdb running MiXCR on the 5' RACE reads. The sample carries 210,000 or so distinct CDR3 sequences, roughly 26% recorded once. The specimen was blood, either unsorted or a sorted T cell fraction (not recorded which). The receptors originated from a male donor with ankylosing spondylitis or in good health (not recorded which).

The V and J genes are TRBV5-5 and TRBJ2-7, with no clear D. Germline lookup yields CDR1 SGHKS and CDR2 YYEKEE (reference sequence). This CDR3 is 13 amino acids long. The germline V and J ends were trimmed by 3 bases and 1 base, with 8 bases remaining between them. DNA of the CDR3: TGTGCCAGCAGCTCCGACTTATCCTACGAGCAGTACTTC. It specifies CASSSDLSYEQYF.

Many counts were recorded for this clonotype. A junction end diverges from the germline sequence, so it may reflect a read error. V and J are TRBV20-1 and TRBJ2-3; D tentatively fits TRBD1 or TRBD2 (5 bases each). Germline CDR1 and CDR2: DFQATT and SNEGSKA (reference sequence). There are 17 residues in the CDR3. CDR3 in amino acids: CSASRSESGASIDTQYF. CDR3 DNA: TGCAGTGCTAGTCGGTCCGAGTCCGGGGCTAGCATAGATACGCAGTATTTT.

This clonotype occurred many times. The chain is built from TRBV9 and TRBJ1-2, with D perhaps matching TRBD1 (5 bases). The germline V gene encodes CDR1 SGDLS and CDR2 YYNGEE. This CDR3 comprises 14 residues. The germline V and J ends were trimmed by 4 bases and 12 bases, with 22 bases remaining between them. The CDR3 sequence is CASSSIRWGVGDTF. The CDR3 DNA sequence: TGTGCCAGCAGCTCAATCCGCTGGGGGGTCGGTGACACCTTC.

This clonotype was counted at least ten times. This chain uses TRBV7-8 with TRBJ1-1; tentative D call: TRBD1 (6 bases). The ends were cut back, 5 bases at V and 4 bases at J, with 17 bases in the middle. The CDR3 contains 15 residues. CDR1 SGHVS and CDR2 FQNEAQ come from the germline V gene. This CDR3 is CASSPALGGSTEAFF. For the CDR3, the DNA is TGTGCCAGCAGCCCAGCGTTAGGGGGGAGCACTGAAGCTTTCTTT.

This clonotype was seen many times. The chain links TRBV20-1 to TRBJ2-7, with D tentatively TRBD2 (5 bases). The germline CDR1 and CDR2 sequences are DFQATT and SNEGSKA (reference sequence). V was trimmed by 6 bases and J by 2 bases, leaving 14 bases between them. The CDR3 loop spans 13 amino acids. The CDR3 spells CSALVPGTYEQYF. CDR3 in DNA: TGCAGTGCCCTCGTTCCGGGAACCTACGAGCAGTACTTC.

This sequence joins TRBV3-1 and TRBJ2-7, with D unclear. This CDR3 has 15 residues. Germline loops: CDR1 LGHDT, CDR2 YNNKEL (reference sequence). Trimming stripped 5 bases from V and 2 bases from J, with 16 bases between. CDR3 in DNA: TGTGCCAGCAGCTCGGCGGCCCAGGCTACCTACGAGCAGTACTTC. It encodes CASSSAAQATYEQYF.

About this clonotype itself: A much bigger clone sits one base away, suggesting this may be a read error. The chain couples TRBV5-8 to TRBJ2-1, with a possible D match to TRBD2 (5 bases). The CDR3 runs 16 residues. V was pared by 4 bases and J by 0 bases, with 14 bases between. Germline assignment: CDR1 SGHTS and CDR2 YDEGEE. The CDR3 spells CASSPSWRTSYNEQFF. The DNA for the CDR3 is TGTGCCAGCAGCCCTAGCTGGAGGACCTCCTACAATGAGCAGTTCTTC.

This clonotype was seen repeatedly, ten times or more. The V and J genes are TRBV7-2 and TRBJ1-2; 9 nucleotides line up with TRBD1. The CDR3 length is 14 residues. Per the germline V gene, CDR1 is SGHTA and CDR2 is FQGNSA. Losses at the gene ends were 0 bases for V and 6 bases for J; bases not matched to a gene: 2. DNA of the CDR3: TGTGCCAGCAGCTTAGCACAGGGGGCGGATGGCTACACCTTC. Its translation: CASSLAQGADGYTF.

This clonotype was seen ten or more times. Germline is not matched at one junction end, which may reflect a read error. The chain carries TRBV7-7 and TRBJ2-1; no firm D call. This CDR3 contains 13 residues. Looked up from germline, CDR1 is SSHAT and CDR2 is FNYEAQ (reference sequence). The CDR3 DNA reads as TGTGCTAGCAGCTTAGCCACAACCGCCCAGCAGTTCTTC. Its translation: CASSLATTAQQFF. Based on the CDR3 plus reference TRBV7-7 and TRBJ2-1, the full variable domain is GAGVSQSPRYKVTKRGQDVTLRCDPISSHATLYWYQQALGQGPEFLTYFNYEAQPDKSGLPSDRFSAERPEGSISTLTIQRTEQRDSAMYRCASSLATTAQQFFGPGTRLTVL.

This clonotype was counted many times. The chain uses TRBV7-3 and TRBJ1-1; D perhaps matches TRBD1 (6 bases). The germline V gene encodes CDR1 SGHTA and CDR2 FQGTGA. CDR3 length equals 13 residues. The V and J ends lost 5 bases and 9 bases respectively, with 16 bases between them. In DNA form, the CDR3 reads TGTGCCAGCAGCCGAACCCCAGGGGAGAAAGCTTTCTTT. It specifies CASSRTPGEKAFF.

This clonotype was counted many times. V gene TRBV11-2 combines with J gene TRBJ2-6, with 8 bases that match TRBD1. The J segment lost 0 bases and the V segment lost 4 bases, leaving 8 bases of the junction unmatched. CDR1 is SGHAT and CDR2 is FQNNGV in the germline V gene. The CDR3 consists of 18 residues. CDR3 loop: CASSSRDRQSSGANVLTF. In DNA form, the CDR3 reads TGTGCCAGCAGCTCCCGGGACAGGCAATCCTCTGGGGCCAACGTCCTGACTTTC.

The chain couples TRBV5-1 to TRBJ2-7, with TRBD1 as a possible D gene (6 bases). The CDR3 has 15 residues. Trimming stripped 1 base from V and 1 base from J, with 12 bases between. Germline CDR1 and CDR2: SGHRS and YFSETQ. CDR3 sequence (DNA): TGCGCCAGCAGCTTGTCCCCAGGGGCTTCCTACGAGCAGTACTTC. It translates to CASSLSPGASYEQYF.

This clonotype was recorded a few times. This sequence joins TRBV6-1 and TRBJ2-7; 8 positions agree with TRBD2. This CDR3 contains 14 residues. The trim removed 5 bases at V and 2 bases at J, leaving 5 bases unmatched. The germline V gene has CDR1 MNHNS and CDR2 SASEGT. CDR3 coding DNA: TGTGCCAGCAGTCCCCGGGGGGGGCCCTACGAGCAGTACTTC. Its protein is CASSPRGGPYEQYF.